This is a list of T cell receptor beta chains from one sample in a study of blood T cell repertoires in COVID-19. TCRdb keeps only in-frame clones here, not all; method: immunoSEQ multiplex PCR. The table has roughly 240,000 clones, about 90% seen once. The sequenced sample consisted of PBMCs or T cells enriched from blood (not recorded which). These receptors were collected from a man aged 50 or older who had been exposed to COVID-19. The CDR3 runs from the conserved cysteine through the conserved F or W. The D gene is left open where the match is weak. The size entry is marked missing in some rows and otherwise reads once, few, many or a size class.

d_call: TRBD1; j_call: TRBJ1-1; v_call: TRBV10-3; clone_size: .; cdr3_aa: CAISGQANTEAFF
d_call: .; j_call: TRBJ2-3; v_call: TRBV3-1/TRBV3-2; clone_size: .; cdr3_aa: CASSPSTDTQYF
d_call: .; j_call: TRBJ2-3; v_call: TRBV9; clone_size: .; cdr3_aa: CASSATDTQYF
d_call: .; j_call: TRBJ1-6; v_call: TRBV15; clone_size: .; cdr3_aa: CATSRDLGGSPLHF
d_call: TRBD1; j_call: TRBJ2-2; v_call: TRBV24-1; clone_size: .; cdr3_aa: CATRYRGIGTGELFF
d_call: .; j_call: TRBJ2-3; v_call: TRBV3-1/TRBV3-2; clone_size: .; cdr3_aa: CASSQLADTQYF
d_call: .; j_call: TRBJ2-5; v_call: TRBV29-1; clone_size: .; cdr3_aa: CSVTRETQYF
d_call: TRBD1; j_call: TRBJ2-2; v_call: TRBV7-3; clone_size: .; cdr3_aa: CASSSGDSTGELFF
d_call: .; j_call: TRBJ2-2; v_call: TRBV9; clone_size: .; cdr3_aa: CASSVYQGTNTGELFF
d_call: .; j_call: TRBJ1-3; v_call: TRBV5-1; clone_size: .; cdr3_aa: CASRLGQNSGNTIYF
d_call: TRBD1; j_call: TRBJ2-7; v_call: TRBV5-1; clone_size: .; cdr3_aa: CASMALTNTGGEQYF
d_call: .; j_call: TRBJ2-5; v_call: TRBV11-3; clone_size: .; cdr3_aa: CASSPYRVEGAETQYF
d_call: .; j_call: TRBJ1-5; v_call: TRBV25-1; clone_size: .; cdr3_aa: CASSEYGRNQPQHF
d_call: TRBD2; j_call: TRBJ2-1; v_call: TRBV30; clone_size: .; cdr3_aa: CAWAQLAGEQFF
d_call: .; j_call: TRBJ1-4; v_call: TRBV9; clone_size: .; cdr3_aa: CASSVGPGDNEKLFF
d_call: TRBD1; j_call: TRBJ1-1; v_call: TRBV2; clone_size: .; cdr3_aa: CATTGVLMNTEAFF
d_call: .; j_call: TRBJ2-3; v_call: TRBV5-1; clone_size: .; cdr3_aa: CASREVSSTDTQYF
d_call: .; j_call: TRBJ1-2; v_call: TRBV5-6; clone_size: .; cdr3_aa: CASLPRGRGAFYGYTF
d_call: .; j_call: TRBJ2-2; v_call: TRBV7-3; clone_size: few; cdr3_aa: CASSFSKDEAGELFF
d_call: .; j_call: TRBJ2-3; v_call: TRBV7-3; clone_size: .; cdr3_aa: CASSLTAGTDTQYF
d_call: .; j_call: TRBJ1-2; v_call: TRBV9; clone_size: .; cdr3_aa: CASSGYSYGYTF
d_call: .; j_call: TRBJ2-1; v_call: TRBV21-1; clone_size: .; cdr3_aa: CASADRGIYNEQFF
d_call: .; j_call: TRBJ2-3; v_call: TRBV11-3; clone_size: .; cdr3_aa: CASSRYTPLDTQYF
d_call: .; j_call: TRBJ2-1; v_call: TRBV5-1; clone_size: .; cdr3_aa: CASSLRTTYNEQFF
d_call: .; j_call: TRBJ1-5; v_call: TRBV24-1; clone_size: .; cdr3_aa: CATSDPGGQPQHF
d_call: .; j_call: TRBJ2-5; v_call: TRBV27; clone_size: .; cdr3_aa: CASTPWLGAGQGGTKTQYF
d_call: TRBD2; j_call: TRBJ2-2; v_call: TRBV5-1; clone_size: .; cdr3_aa: CASTGLADNTGELFF
d_call: .; j_call: TRBJ1-5; v_call: TRBV6-5; clone_size: .; cdr3_aa: CASRDSHQPQHF
d_call: TRBD1; j_call: TRBJ1-3; v_call: TRBV5-1; clone_size: .; cdr3_aa: CASSLAQGTGNTIYF
d_call: TRBD2; j_call: TRBJ2-5; v_call: TRBV7-9; clone_size: .; cdr3_aa: CASSPSWTSGKTQYF
d_call: TRBD1; j_call: TRBJ2-3; v_call: TRBV7-8; clone_size: .; cdr3_aa: CASSSRGLPDTQYF
d_call: .; j_call: TRBJ2-3; v_call: TRBV6-4; clone_size: .; cdr3_aa: CASSQVVGTDTQYF
d_call: .; j_call: TRBJ1-5; v_call: TRBV28; clone_size: .; cdr3_aa: CAGGDSNQPQHF
d_call: TRBD1; j_call: TRBJ2-7; v_call: TRBV9; clone_size: .; cdr3_aa: CASSPWTGSYEQYF
d_call: .; j_call: TRBJ1-5; v_call: TRBV6-5; clone_size: .; cdr3_aa: CASTTGYNQPQHF
d_call: .; j_call: TRBJ2-1; v_call: TRBV28; clone_size: .; cdr3_aa: CASSLPWSDEQFF
d_call: .; j_call: TRBJ2-1; v_call: TRBV28; clone_size: .; cdr3_aa: CASSLTGEEQFF
d_call: TRBD1; j_call: TRBJ2-6; v_call: TRBV7-9; clone_size: .; cdr3_aa: CASRPQGSGANVLTF
d_call: .; j_call: TRBJ2-3; v_call: TRBV18; clone_size: .; cdr3_aa: CASSPYRDPDTQYF
d_call: .; j_call: TRBJ1-1; v_call: TRBV19; clone_size: .; cdr3_aa: CASSPSTVNTEAFF
d_call: .; j_call: TRBJ1-3; v_call: TRBV27; clone_size: .; cdr3_aa: CASSLVGGNTIYF